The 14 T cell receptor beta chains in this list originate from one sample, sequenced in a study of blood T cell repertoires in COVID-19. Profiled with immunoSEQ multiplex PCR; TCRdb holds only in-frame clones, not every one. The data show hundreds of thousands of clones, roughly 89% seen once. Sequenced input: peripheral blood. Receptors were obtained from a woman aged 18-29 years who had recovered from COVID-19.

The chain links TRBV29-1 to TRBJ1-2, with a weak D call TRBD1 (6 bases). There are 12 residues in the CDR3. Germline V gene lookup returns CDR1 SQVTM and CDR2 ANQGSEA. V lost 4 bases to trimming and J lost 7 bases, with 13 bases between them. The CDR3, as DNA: TGCAGCGTTGTACAGGGTCCGGCTGGCTACACCTTC. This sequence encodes CSVVQGPAGYTF.

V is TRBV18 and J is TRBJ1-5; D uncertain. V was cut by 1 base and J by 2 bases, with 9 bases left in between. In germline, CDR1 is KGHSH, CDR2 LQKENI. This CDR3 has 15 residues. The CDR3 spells CASSPRGPGNQPQHF. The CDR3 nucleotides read TGTGCCAGCTCACCACGAGGGCCTGGCAATCAGCCCCAGCATTTT.

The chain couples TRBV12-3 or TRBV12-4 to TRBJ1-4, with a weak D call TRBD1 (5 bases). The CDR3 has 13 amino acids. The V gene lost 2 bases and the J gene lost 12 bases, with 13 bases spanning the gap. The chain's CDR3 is CASSLLRGWQLFF. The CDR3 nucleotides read TGTGCCAGCAGTTTACTTCGGGGGTGGCAACTGTTTTTT.

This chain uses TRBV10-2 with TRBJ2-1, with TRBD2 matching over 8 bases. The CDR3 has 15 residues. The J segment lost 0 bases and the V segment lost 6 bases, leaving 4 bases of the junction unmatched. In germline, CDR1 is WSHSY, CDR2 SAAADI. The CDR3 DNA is TGCGCCAGCAGACTAGCGGAGAGCTCCTACAATGAGCAGTTCTTC. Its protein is CASRLAESSYNEQFF.

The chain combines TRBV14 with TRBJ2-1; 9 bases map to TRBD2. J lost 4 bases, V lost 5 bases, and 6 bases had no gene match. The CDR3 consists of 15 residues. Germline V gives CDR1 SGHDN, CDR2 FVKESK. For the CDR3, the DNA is TGTGCCAGCAGCGCCGGGACTAGCTGGTACAATGAGCAGTTCTTC. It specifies CASSAGTSWYNEQFF. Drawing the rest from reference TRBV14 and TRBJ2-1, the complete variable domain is EAGVTQFPSHSVIEKGQTVTLRCDPISGHDNLYWYRRVMGKEIKFLLHFVKESKQDESGMPNNRFLAERTGGTYSTLKVQPAELEDSGVYFCASSAGTSWYNEQFFGPGTRLTVL.

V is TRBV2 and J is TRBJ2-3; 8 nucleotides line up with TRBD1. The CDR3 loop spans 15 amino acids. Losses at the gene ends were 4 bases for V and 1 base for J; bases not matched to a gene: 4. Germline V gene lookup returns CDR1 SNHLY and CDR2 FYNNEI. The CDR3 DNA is TGTGCCAGCAGTGGTATGGGACAGGGCACAGATACGCAGTATTTT. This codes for CASSGMGQGTDTQYF.

The CDR3 loop is CAIRPLARAFTPMNTEAFF. In nucleotides, the CDR3 is TGTGCCATCAGACCGTTAGCGAGGGCCTTTACCCCTATGAACACTGAAGCTTTCTTT. The V gene is TRBV10-3, the J gene TRBJ1-1; D unclear. This CDR3 contains 19 residues. Germline-derived CDR1 and CDR2 are ENHRY and SYGVKD. The V and J ends lost 6 bases and 0 bases respectively, with 26 bases between them.

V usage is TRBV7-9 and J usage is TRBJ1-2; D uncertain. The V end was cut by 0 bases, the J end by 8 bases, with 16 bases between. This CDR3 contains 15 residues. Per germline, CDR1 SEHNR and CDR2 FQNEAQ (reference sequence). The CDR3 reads CASSLAHDGLSGYTF. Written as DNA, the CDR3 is TGTGCCAGCAGCTTAGCCCACGACGGACTCTCGGGCTACACCTTC.

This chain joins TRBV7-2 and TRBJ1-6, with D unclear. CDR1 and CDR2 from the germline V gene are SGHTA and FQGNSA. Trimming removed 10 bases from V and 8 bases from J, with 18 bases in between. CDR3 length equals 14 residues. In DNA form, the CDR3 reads TGTGCCATTACCCCAAGCAGCGGGTATTCACCCCTCCACTTT. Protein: CAITPSSGYSPLHF.

The CDR3 protein is CASSALTGDTEAFF. For the CDR3, the DNA is TGTGCCAGCAGTGCCCTGACAGGGGACACTGAAGCTTTCTTT. The rearrangement uses TRBV27 and TRBJ1-1; TRBD1 agrees at 8 bases. The length of the CDR3 is 14 residues. Per the germline V gene, CDR1 is MNHEY and CDR2 is SMNVEV (reference sequence). V dropped 5 bases and J dropped 3; count of bases not matched to a gene: 5.

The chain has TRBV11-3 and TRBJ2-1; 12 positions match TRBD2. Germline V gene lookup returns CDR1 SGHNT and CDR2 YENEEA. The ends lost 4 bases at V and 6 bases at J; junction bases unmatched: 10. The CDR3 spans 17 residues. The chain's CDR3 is CASSSRLAGEFINEQFF. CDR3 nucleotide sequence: TGTGCCAGCAGCTCCAGACTAGCGGGAGAGTTTATCAATGAGCAGTTCTTC.

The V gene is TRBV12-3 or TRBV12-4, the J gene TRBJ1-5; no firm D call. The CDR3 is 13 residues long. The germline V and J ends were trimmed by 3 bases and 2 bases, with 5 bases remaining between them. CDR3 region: CASSLRGNQPQHF. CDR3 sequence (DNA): TGTGCCAGCAGTTTGCGGGGCAATCAGCCCCAGCATTTT.

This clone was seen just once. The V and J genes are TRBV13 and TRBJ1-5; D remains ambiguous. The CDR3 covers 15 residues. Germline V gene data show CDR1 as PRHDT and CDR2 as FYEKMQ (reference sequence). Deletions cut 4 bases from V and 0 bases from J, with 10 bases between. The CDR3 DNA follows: TGTGCCAGCAGCTCGGGAGTGAATAGCAATCAGCCCCAGCATTTT. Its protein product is CASSSGVNSNQPQHF.

Written as DNA, the CDR3 is TGTGCCAGCAGACTAGCGGGAGTGTCCGGGGAGCTGTTTTTT. It encodes CASRLAGVSGELFF. V is TRBV27 and J is TRBJ2-2; 11 bases align to TRBD2. The germline gives CDR1 MNHEY, CDR2 SMNVEV (reference sequence). The junction had 3 bases not matched to a gene; V was cut back by 6 bases and J by 6 bases. This CDR3 spans 14 amino acids.